Ten or more counts support the clone carrying this T cell receptor (beta chain). The target antigen is unknown. TCRdb re-analysed the reads in MiXCR, keeping a single row per CDR3 protein. The sample holds 200,000 to 300,000 distinct CDR3 sequences, approximately 13% seen once. The length of the CDR3 is 17 residues. The germline V gene encodes CDR1 SGHAT and CDR2 FQDESV (reference sequence). With 5 bases removed from V and 4 bases from J, the gap between germline ends came to 21 bases. This sample is part of a study of T cell repertoires in cytomegalovirus infection. Across the whole study: A matching HLA type, together with CMV infection, was signaled by public TCR beta signatures. Findings and limits, study-wide: There were carriers of CMV plus the relevant HLA, and cumulative public TCR beta family frequency identified them. Dominant in the ex vivo response were TCR beta clonotypes restricted by HLA-C and specific for CMV.

Material for sequencing was PBMCs. This receptor was identified in a human donor in good health (CMV status not recorded). Some clones in this sample may be carry-over from other donors' samples. The chain recombines TRBV11-1 with TRBJ2-1; tentatively, D is TRBD2 (6 bases). CDR3 bases: TGTGCCAGCAGCCCTACAACCTCTAGCGTTAGATACAATGAGCAGTTCTTC. Protein product: CASSPTTSSVRYNEQFF.